These 5 T cell receptor beta chains came from one sample sequenced in a study of cytomegalovirus exposure and HLA in healthy donors. It was with 60 Vbeta and 13 Jbeta primers that the PCR ran. Only in-frame clones appear in the TCRdb table, and some are missing; sequencing was by immunoSEQ multiplex PCR. The sample shows roughly 160,000 clones, under 85% of them seen only once. The sequenced sample was PBMCs. All receptors derive from a woman between 18 and 29 years old in good health and CMV-seropositive.

This clone was counted a few times. The rearrangement links TRBV5-6 to TRBJ2-1; tentative D call: TRBD2 (7 bases). This CDR3 contains 17 residues. Trimming took off 0 bases at V and 0 bases at J, with 13 bases between the two ends. Germline values: CDR1 SGHDT, CDR2 YYEEEE. CDR3 amino acids: CASSLGAGAYSYNEQFF. DNA of the CDR3: TGTGCCAGCAGCTTGGGTGCGGGGGCTTACTCCTACAATGAGCAGTTCTTC.

The rearrangement links TRBV6-1 to TRBJ2-3, with 12 nucleotides matching TRBD2. The CDR3 covers 18 residues. V gave up 2 bases and J gave up 6 bases; unmatched junction bases: 12. Germline CDR1 is MNHNS and CDR2 is SASEGT. The CDR3 protein is CASSELRLAGGKSDTQYF. The DNA for the CDR3 is TGTGCCAGCAGTGAATTAAGGCTAGCGGGGGGGAAGTCGGATACGCAGTATTTT.

V and J are TRBV28 and TRBJ2-3; D is unresolved. The CDR3 loop spans 14 amino acids. From germline, CDR1 is MDHEN and CDR2 SYDVKM. Trimming removed 7 bases at V and 1 base at J, with 12 bases between. CDR3 nucleotide sequence: TGTGCCAGCATTACCAGTGCGGGCACAGATACGCAGTATTTT. Protein product: CASITSAGTDTQYF.

In the case of this clone: The junction differs from germline at one of its ends, possibly a read error. V and J are TRBV7-9 and TRBJ2-3, with 10 positions matching TRBD2. In germline, CDR1 is SEHNR, CDR2 FQNEAQ (reference sequence). CDR3 length: 16 amino acids. The CDR3, as DNA: TGTTCCAGCCATCCGTCTAGCGGGGGATTACCAGATACGCAGTATTTT. This translates into CSSHPSSGGLPDTQYF.

The chain has TRBV7-2 and TRBJ2-5; 15 bases agree with TRBD2. This CDR3 spans 17 amino acids. Germline V CDR1 and CDR2: SGHTA, FQGNSA. The V and J ends lost 5 bases and 2 bases, in that order; junction bases with no gene match: 6. CDR3 nucleotides: TGTGCCAGCAGCCCTCCGGGACTAGCGGGGGGACAAGAGACCCAGTACTTC. Translation gives CASSPPGLAGGQETQYF.